Shown below are 4 T cell receptor beta chains from a single sample sequenced in a study of spatial heterogeneity in lung cancer. TCRdb passed the 5' RACE reads through MiXCR, listing each CDR3 protein once. Altogether tens of thousands of distinct CDR3 sequences are present, roughly 7.4% being singletons, with the ten largest covering around 35%. The time point: blood at routine non-recurrence follow-up after resection. Sequencing covered unsorted whole RNA taken from tumor, nontumor lung or frozen PBMC. The sample in question was PBMCs, obtained at follow-up. The receptors derive from a female donor with early-stage non-small cell lung cancer.

This clonotype was seen a handful of times. The chain joins TRBV7-2 to TRBJ2-5; 11 bases line up with TRBD2. J gave up 7 bases and V 4 bases, and 11 bases lay outside the gene matches. The CDR3 covers 16 residues. Germline V gene data show CDR1 as SGHTA and CDR2 as FQGNSA. In nucleotides, the CDR3 is TGTGCCAGCAGCTCAACTCTAGCGGGGGGCCCTTTGACCCAGTACTTC. Its translation: CASSSTLAGGPLTQYF.

CDR3 in DNA: TGTGCCAGCAGCCAGCTATTGTCCGCTGGGGGCACTGAAGCTTTCTTT. Translating gives CASSQLLSAGGTEAFF. The chain employs TRBV14 and TRBJ1-1; D perhaps matches TRBD1 (5 bases). Trimming shortened V by 3 bases and J by 4 bases, and 18 bases separated the two germline ends. The CDR3 has 16 amino acids. CDR1 is SGHDN and CDR2 is FVKESK in the germline V gene. The entire variable domain, with the rest obtained from reference TRBV14 and TRBJ1-1, is as follows: EAGVTQFPSHSVIEKGQTVTLRCDPISGHDNLYWYRRVMGKEIKFLLHFVKESKQDESGMPNNRFLAERTGGTYSTLKVQPAELEDSGVYFCASSQLLSAGGTEAFFGQGTRLTVV.

This clonotype was detected ten times or more. The V gene is TRBV27, the J gene TRBJ1-5; TRBD1 matches at 7 bases. The CDR3 runs to 13 residues. Germline values: CDR1 MNHEY, CDR2 SMNVEV (reference sequence). The V and J ends lost 5 bases and 5 bases, in that order; junction bases with no gene match: 3. The chain's CDR3 is CASSPDRDQPQHF. The CDR3 DNA reads as TGTGCCAGCAGTCCCGACAGGGATCAGCCCCAGCATTTT.

The chain recombines TRBV10-2 with TRBJ2-1; TRBD2 matches at 9 bases. Germline values: CDR1 WSHSY, CDR2 SAAADI. The ends lost 2 bases at V and 8 bases at J; junction bases unmatched: 7. This CDR3 is 15 amino acids long. CDR3 amino acids: CASSETMGLAYEQFF. Here the CDR3 DNA reads TGCGCCAGCAGTGAGACCATGGGACTAGCCTATGAGCAGTTCTTC.